The rows below give T cell receptor beta chains drawn from one sample of a study of T cell repertoires in cytomegalovirus infection. MiXCR was run by TCRdb on the reads, yielding one entry per CDR3 protein. The sample shows 150,000 to 200,000 distinct CDR3 sequences, approximately 30% of them seen only once. The source material was PBMCs. Source of these receptors: a human donor in good health (CMV status not recorded). Some clones in this sample may be carry-over from other donors' samples. Each CDR3 is given with its conserved first and last residue. A D gene is named only where the DNA matches it firmly. Clone sizes are given selectively: once, few, many, or a class where the clone is expanded.

size	D	V	length	J	CDR3	DNA
few	TRBD1	TRBV6-6	15	TRBJ2-1	CASSYGQGLDNEQFF	TGTGCCAGCAGTTATGGACAGGGACTCGACAATGAGCAGTTCTTC
-	-	TRBV7-4	15	TRBJ2-1	CASSFPRDWSGEQFF	TGTGCCAGCAGCTTCCCGCGGGACTGGAGTGGGGAGCAGTTCTTC
-	-	TRBV29-1	12	TRBJ1-1	CSVIGGATEAFF	TGCAGCGTTATAGGGGGGGCAACTGAAGCTTTCTTT
-	-	TRBV5-1	17	TRBJ2-7	CASSSSGTAGMLYEQYF	TGCGCCAGCAGCTCCTCCGGGACAGCGGGGATGTTGTACGAGCAGTACTTC
once	TRBD1	TRBV7-2	14	TRBJ1-5	CASSFSGGDQPQHF	TGTGCCAGCAGCTTTTCAGGGGGGGATCAGCCCCAGCATTTT
-	-	TRBV5-1	14	TRBJ1-2	CASSSGETDYGYTF	TGCGCCAGCAGCTCAGGGGAGACTGACTATGGCTACACCTTC
once	-	TRBV7-2	14	TRBJ1-1	CASSLEGQTFEAFF	TGCGCAAGCAGCCTAGAGGGGCAGACCTTTGAAGCTTTCTTT
-	-	TRBV24-1	13	TRBJ2-5	CATSSQGGETQYF	TGTGCCACCAGTTCTCAGGGGGGCGAGACCCAGTACTTC
many	-	TRBV7-3	15	TRBJ2-7	CASSLSGNGMEKQYF	TGTGCCAGCAGCCTGTCCGGGAACGGTATGGAGAAGCAGTACTTC
few	TRBD1	TRBV7-8	15	TRBJ1-1	CASSLRVTGGTEAFF	TGTGCCAGCAGTTTACGAGTGACAGGGGGCACTGAAGCTTTCTTT
-	TRBD2	TRBV12-3/TRBV12-4	14	TRBJ2-5	CASREAGVTETQYF	TGTGCCAGCAGGGAAGCGGGGGTAACAGAGACCCAGTACTTC
few	TRBD2	TRBV20-1	18	TRBJ2-3	CSARDHRLAGRGTDTQYF	TGCAGTGCTAGAGATCATAGGCTAGCGGGGAGGGGGACAGATACGCAGTATTTT
-	-	TRBV12-3/TRBV12-4	14	TRBJ1-5	CASRLSGGNQPQHF	TGTGCCAGCAGGCTTTCTGGTGGCAATCAGCCCCAGCATTTT
-	TRBD2	TRBV18	14	TRBJ2-1	CASSTSGDYNEQFF	TGTGCCAGCTCAACTAGCGGAGACTACAATGAGCAGTTCTTC
few	-	TRBV20-1	14	TRBJ1-2	CSAPPGGTKDGYTF	TGCAGTGCCCCTCCGGGGGGGACTAAGGATGGCTACACCTTC
-	TRBD1	TRBV20-1	15	TRBJ2-7	CSSTTPQGSPYEQYF	TGCAGTTCTACCACTCCACAGGGGTCCCCCTACGAGCAGTACTTC
few	-	TRBV6-5	15	TRBJ2-7	CASSPTGSGDYEQYF	TGTGCCAGCTCGCCCACAGGGTCGGGAGACTACGAGCAGTACTTC
few	-	TRBV4-3	13	TRBJ1-4	CASSQEAGRELFF	TGCGCCAGCAGCCAAGAAGCTGGGAGAGAACTGTTTTTT
-	TRBD1	TRBV4-1	18	TRBJ1-4	CASSQRDRGPARGEKLFF	TGTGCCAGCAGCCAACGGGACAGGGGCCCCGCCAGGGGTGAAAAACTGTTTTTT
few	-	TRBV29-1	13	TRBJ2-7	CSVEDYRGEEQYF	TGCAGCGTTGAGGACTACCGAGGGGAAGAGCAGTACTTC
few	-	TRBV7-6	16	TRBJ2-2	CASSLIWGRNTGELFF	TGTGCCAGCAGCTTGATTTGGGGGCGGAACACCGGGGAGCTGTTTTTT
few	TRBD2	TRBV29-1	14	TRBJ2-7	CSVERSGGAYEQYF	TGCAGCGTTGAAAGAAGCGGGGGGGCCTACGAGCAGTACTTC
-	-	TRBV18	17	TRBJ1-4	CASSPQFRNATNEKLFF	TGTGCCAGCTCACCACAGTTCCGGAATGCAACTAATGAAAAACTGTTTTTT
once	-	TRBV5-6	16	TRBJ1-1	CASSLTGTPTNTEAFF	TGTGCCAGCAGTCTTACAGGGACCCCAACGAACACTGAAGCTTTCTTT
many	-	TRBV11-2	15	TRBJ1-3	CASSLAGGSGNTIYF	TGTGCCAGCAGCTTAGCTGGGGGCTCTGGAAACACCATATATTTT
-	-	TRBV6-1	14	TRBJ1-5	CASAYSGSNQPQHF	TGTGCCAGCGCCTATTCAGGGTCCAATCAGCCCCAGCATTTT
many	-	TRBV7-2	16	TRBJ1-2	CASSPSGGQGSYGYTF	TGTGCCAGCAGTCCGTCCGGTGGGCAGGGATCCTATGGCTACACCTTC
-	-	TRBV29-1	13	TRBJ1-3	CSVVSGSGNTIYF	TGCAGCGTTGTGAGCGGCTCTGGAAACACCATATATTTT
few	TRBD2	TRBV4-2	14	TRBJ2-1	CASSLSGGANEQFF	TGTGCCAGCAGCCTTAGCGGGGGGGCTAATGAGCAGTTCTTC
-	-	TRBV5-5	12	TRBJ2-7	CASGARSYEQYF	TGTGCCAGCGGGGCGCGGTCCTACGAGCAGTACTTC
-	-	TRBV4-2	12	TRBJ1-2	CASSQQNYGYTF	TGTGCCAGCAGCCAACAAAACTATGGCTACACCTTC
few	-	TRBV6-5	14	TRBJ2-7	CASSVEKGPYEQYF	TGTGCCAGCAGCGTCGAGAAGGGCCCCTACGAGCAGTACTTC
many	-	TRBV7-2	13	TRBJ2-7	CASSLRTHPEQYF	TGTGCCAGCAGCCTCCGGACTCACCCCGAGCAGTACTTC
few	-	TRBV6-1	15	TRBJ2-7	CASSQGWDGSYEQYF	TGTGCCAGCAGTCAAGGCTGGGACGGCTCCTACGAGCAGTACTTC
-	TRBD1	TRBV13	15	TRBJ2-2	CASSPGQGYTGELFF	TGTGCCAGCAGCCCGGGACAGGGTTACACCGGGGAGCTGTTTTTT
many	TRBD2	TRBV7-2	16	TRBJ2-1	CASSLAASGGADEQFF	TGTGCCAGCAGCTTAGCAGCTAGCGGGGGGGCCGATGAGCAGTTCTTC
-	-	TRBV7-2	15	TRBJ2-5	CASTSTPGDSGTQYF	TGTGCCAGCACCTCGACCCCTGGCGACTCGGGGACCCAGTACTTC
-	-	TRBV19	16	TRBJ2-1	CASSIPLASSYNEQFF	TGTGCCAGTAGTATACCCCTCGCAAGCTCCTACAATGAGCAGTTCTTC
-	TRBD2	TRBV11-1	15	TRBJ2-2	CASSLALGGIGELFF	TGTGCCAGCAGCTTAGCGCTCGGGGGGATCGGGGAGCTGTTTTTT
few	-	TRBV7-9	14	TRBJ2-7	CASSLGDPPYEQYF	TGTGCCAGCAGCTTAGGGGACCCACCCTACGAGCAGTACTTC
-	-	TRBV12-3/TRBV12-4	15	TRBJ1-1	CASSAAHLLGTEAFF	TGTGCCAGCAGTGCAGCCCACCTTCTGGGCACTGAAGCTTTCTTT
few	TRBD1	TRBV11-2	15	TRBJ2-5	CASSSRTGGQETQYF	TGTGCCAGCAGCTCGCGGACAGGGGGCCAAGAGACCCAGTACTTC
few	-	TRBV29-1	14	TRBJ2-3	CSVVTVDRPDTQYF	TGCAGCGTTGTGACAGTTGACCGTCCAGATACGCAGTATTTT
few	-	TRBV5-1	12	TRBJ1-4	CASSPDNEKLFF	TGCGCCAGCAGCCCGGATAATGAAAAACTGTTTTTT
few	-	TRBV29-1	13	TRBJ1-5	CSVAGARDQPQHF	TGCAGCGTTGCGGGGGCGCGGGATCAGCCCCAGCATTTT
many	TRBD2	TRBV12-3/TRBV12-4	14	TRBJ2-3	CASSLSGGADTQYF	TGTGCCAGCAGCTTAAGCGGGGGGGCGGATACGCAGTATTTT
few	TRBD2	TRBV5-5	15	TRBJ2-7	CASSFLGGETTEQYF	TGTGCCAGCAGCTTCCTCGGGGGGGAGACTACCGAGCAGTACTTC
-	-	TRBV30	12	TRBJ2-3	CAYQGITDTQYF	TGTGCCTACCAGGGGATCACAGATACGCAGTATTTT
-	-	TRBV5-4	14	TRBJ1-2	CASSLADSFHRYTF	TGTGCCAGCAGCTTGGCCGACAGCTTCCATAGGTACACCTTC
few	-	TRBV5-1	13	TRBJ1-1	CASSSPGTLEAFF	TGCGCCAGCAGCTCCCCCGGGACCCTTGAAGCTTTCTTT